This T cell receptor (beta chain) came from a study of blood T cell repertoires in COVID-19. Study as a whole: Both acute and convalescent COVID-19 samples were obtained from the United States, Italy and Spain. Sources were T cells, B-cell-depleted T cells, or PBMCs; the material itself was cDNA or gDNA.

The germline V gene encodes CDR1 KGHSH and CDR2 LQKENI. Trimming shortened V by 3 bases and J by 4 bases, and 10 bases separated the two germline ends. The CDR3 loop spans 14 amino acids. Repertoires were generated with immunoSEQ multiplex PCR, while TCRdb's copy carries only in-frame clones and drops some. The sample carries hundreds of thousands of clones, approximately 92% recorded once. Enrolled through a virtual design, the participants were between about 18 and 89 years of age and came from under 25 US areas. This receptor was identified in a man aged 25-40 years who had recovered from COVID-19. The chain carries TRBV18 and TRBJ1-5; D call uncertain. The sequenced sample consisted of PBMCs or T cells enriched from blood (not recorded which). The DNA for the CDR3 is TGTGCCAGCTCACCCCCCCCCGGGAATCAGCCCCAGCATTTT. It encodes CASSPPPGNQPQHF.